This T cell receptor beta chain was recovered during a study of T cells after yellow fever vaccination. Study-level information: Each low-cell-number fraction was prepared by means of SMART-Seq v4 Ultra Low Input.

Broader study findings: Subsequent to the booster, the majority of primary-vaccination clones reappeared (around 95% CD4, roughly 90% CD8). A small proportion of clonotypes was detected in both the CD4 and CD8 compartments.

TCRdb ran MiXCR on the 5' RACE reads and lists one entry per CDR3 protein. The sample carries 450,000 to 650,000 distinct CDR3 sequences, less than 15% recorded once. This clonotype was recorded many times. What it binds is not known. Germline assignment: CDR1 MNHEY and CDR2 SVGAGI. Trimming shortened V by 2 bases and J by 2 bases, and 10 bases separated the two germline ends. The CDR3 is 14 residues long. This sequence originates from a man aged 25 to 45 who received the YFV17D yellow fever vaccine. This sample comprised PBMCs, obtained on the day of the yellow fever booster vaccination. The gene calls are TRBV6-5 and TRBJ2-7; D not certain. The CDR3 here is CASSYPAAPYEQYF. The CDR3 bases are TGTGCCAGCAGTTACCCCGCGGCACCCTACGAGCAGTACTTC.